This T cell receptor beta chain was captured in a study of T cell repertoires in cytomegalovirus infection. Whole-study context: Both CMV infection and a matching HLA type were indicated by public TCR beta signatures. Study findings and constraints: Ex vivo, HLA-C-restricted CMV-specific TCR beta clonotypes prevailed over the rest of the response. Adding up the frequency of public TCR beta families identified people who carried CMV plus the relevant HLA.

TCRdb redid the calling of the reads with MiXCR, one entry per CDR3 protein. The repertoire consists of roughly 630,000 distinct CDR3 sequences, with more than 20% occurring once and the leading ten covering around 8%. This CDR3 comprises 15 residues. Germline assignment: CDR1 MNHEY and CDR2 SVGEGT. The ends were cut back, 10 bases at V and 0 bases at J, with 17 bases in the middle. Concerning this clonotype: What it recognizes is unknown.

V and J are TRBV6-2 or TRBV6-3 and TRBJ2-3, with D possibly TRBD1 on 6 matching bases. The clonotype originates from a human donor in good health (CMV status not recorded). Some clones in this sample may be carry-over from other donors' samples. Input material: CD8+ T cells from PBMCs. CDR3 nucleotides: TGTGCCACCCGCCTACAGGGTTCAAGCACAGATACGCAGTATTTT. It yields the protein CATRLQGSSTDTQYF.